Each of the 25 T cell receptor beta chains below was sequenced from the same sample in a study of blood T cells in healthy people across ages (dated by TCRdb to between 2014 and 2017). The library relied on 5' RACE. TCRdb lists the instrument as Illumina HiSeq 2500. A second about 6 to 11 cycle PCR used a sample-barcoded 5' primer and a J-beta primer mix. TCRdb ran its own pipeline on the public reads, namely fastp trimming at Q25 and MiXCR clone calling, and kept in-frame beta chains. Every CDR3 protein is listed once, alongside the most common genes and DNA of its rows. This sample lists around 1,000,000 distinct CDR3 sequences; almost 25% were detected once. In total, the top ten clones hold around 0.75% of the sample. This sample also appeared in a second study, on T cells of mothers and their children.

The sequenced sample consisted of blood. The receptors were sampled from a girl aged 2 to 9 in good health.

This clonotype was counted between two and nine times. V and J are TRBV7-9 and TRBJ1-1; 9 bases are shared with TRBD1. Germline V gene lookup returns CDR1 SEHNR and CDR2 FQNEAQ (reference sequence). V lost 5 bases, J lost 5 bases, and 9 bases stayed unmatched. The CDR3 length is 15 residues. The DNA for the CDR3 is TGTGCCAGCAGCCCCCTGACAGGGGGACAAACTGAAGCTTTCTTT. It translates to CASSPLTGGQTEAFF.

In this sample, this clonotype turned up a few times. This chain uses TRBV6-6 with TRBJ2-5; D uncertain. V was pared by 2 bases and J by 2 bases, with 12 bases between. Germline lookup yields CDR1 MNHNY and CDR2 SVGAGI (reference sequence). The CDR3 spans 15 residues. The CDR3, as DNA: TGTGCCAGCAGTTACCGGACGTTATCTCAAGAGACCCAGTACTTC. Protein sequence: CASSYRTLSQETQYF.

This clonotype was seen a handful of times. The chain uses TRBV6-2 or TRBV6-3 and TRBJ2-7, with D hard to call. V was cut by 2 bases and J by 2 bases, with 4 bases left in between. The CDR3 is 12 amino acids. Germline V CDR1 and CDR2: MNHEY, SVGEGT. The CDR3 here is CASSYATYEQYF. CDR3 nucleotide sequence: TGTGCCAGCAGTTACGCCACCTACGAGCAGTACTTC.

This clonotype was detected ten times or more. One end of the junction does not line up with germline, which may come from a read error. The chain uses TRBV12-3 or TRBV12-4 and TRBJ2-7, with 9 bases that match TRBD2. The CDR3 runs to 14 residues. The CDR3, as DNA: TGTGCCAGCAGCTTAGCGGGAGCCTCATACGAGCAGTACTTC. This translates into CASSLAGASYEQYF.

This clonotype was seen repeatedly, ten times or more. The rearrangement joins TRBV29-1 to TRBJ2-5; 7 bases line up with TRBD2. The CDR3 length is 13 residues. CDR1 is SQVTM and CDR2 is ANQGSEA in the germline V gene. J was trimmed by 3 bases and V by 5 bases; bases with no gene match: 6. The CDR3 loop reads CSVTVGGEETQYF. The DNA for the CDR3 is TGCAGCGTTACAGTGGGGGGGGAAGAGACCCAGTACTTC.

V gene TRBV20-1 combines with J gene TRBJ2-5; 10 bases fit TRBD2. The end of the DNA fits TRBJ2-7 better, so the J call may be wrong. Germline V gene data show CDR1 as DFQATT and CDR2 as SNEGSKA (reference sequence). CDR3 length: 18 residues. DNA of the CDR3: TGCAGTGCTAGGGAAACCGGACTAGCGGATACCGTCTCCTACGAGCAGTACTTC. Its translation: CSARETGLADTVSYEQYF.

The CDR3, as DNA: TGTGCCAGCAGTCCGATCCTACTCCGGTCCGGGACTAGCGGAGGCAGCTCCTACAATGAGCAGTTCTTC. Translating gives CASSPILLRSGTSGGSSYNEQFF. The rearrangement uses TRBV28 and TRBJ2-1, with TRBD2 matching over 11 bases. J gave up 0 bases and V 5 bases, and 24 bases lay outside the gene matches. Germline V gives CDR1 MDHEN, CDR2 SYDVKM. This CDR3 contains 23 residues.

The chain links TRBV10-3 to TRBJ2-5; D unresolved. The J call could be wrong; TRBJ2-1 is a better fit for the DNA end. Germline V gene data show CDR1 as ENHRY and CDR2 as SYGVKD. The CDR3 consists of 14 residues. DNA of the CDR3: TGTGCCATCAGTGAGATTTACGAGGATAATGAGCAGTTCTTC. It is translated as CAISEIYEDNEQFF.

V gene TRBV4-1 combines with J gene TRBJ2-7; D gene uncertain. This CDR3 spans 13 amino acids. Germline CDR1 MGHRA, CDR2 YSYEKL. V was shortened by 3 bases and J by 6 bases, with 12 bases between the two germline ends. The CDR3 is CASSHANSPEQYF. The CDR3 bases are TGCGCCAGCAGCCATGCTAATTCGCCCGAGCAGTACTTC.

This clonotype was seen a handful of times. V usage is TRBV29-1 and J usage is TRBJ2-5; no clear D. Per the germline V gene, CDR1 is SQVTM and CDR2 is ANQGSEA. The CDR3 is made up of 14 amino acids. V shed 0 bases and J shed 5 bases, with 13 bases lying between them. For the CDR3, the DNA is TGCAGCGTTGAAGATCTTTACCCGGTCGAGACCCAGTACTTC. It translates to CSVEDLYPVETQYF.

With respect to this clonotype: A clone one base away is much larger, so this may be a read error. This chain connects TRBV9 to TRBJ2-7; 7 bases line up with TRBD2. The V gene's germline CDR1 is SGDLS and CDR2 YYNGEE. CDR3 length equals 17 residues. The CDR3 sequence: CASSPQSLQSGAYEQDF. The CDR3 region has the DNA TGTGCCAGCAGCCCCCAGTCCCTCCAAAGCGGGGCGTACGAGCAGGACTTC.

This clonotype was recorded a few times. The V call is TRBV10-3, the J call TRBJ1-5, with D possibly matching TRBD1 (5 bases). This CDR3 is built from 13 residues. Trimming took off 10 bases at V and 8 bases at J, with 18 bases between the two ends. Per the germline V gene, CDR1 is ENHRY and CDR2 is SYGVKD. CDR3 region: CATTGGDGEPQHF. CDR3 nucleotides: TGTGCCACCACGGGGGGAGATGGTGAGCCCCAGCATTTT.

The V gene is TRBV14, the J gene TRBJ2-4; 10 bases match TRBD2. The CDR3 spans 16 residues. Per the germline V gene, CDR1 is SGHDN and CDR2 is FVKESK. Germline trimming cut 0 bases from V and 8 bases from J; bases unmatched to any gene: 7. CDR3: CASSQDYGAGGDIQYF. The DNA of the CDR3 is TGTGCCAGCAGCCAAGATTATGGAGCGGGAGGGGACATTCAGTACTTC.

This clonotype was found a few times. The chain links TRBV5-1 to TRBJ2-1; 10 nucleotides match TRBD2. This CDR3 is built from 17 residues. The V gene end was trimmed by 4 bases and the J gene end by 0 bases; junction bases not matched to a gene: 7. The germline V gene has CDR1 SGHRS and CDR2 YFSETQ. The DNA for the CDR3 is TGCGCCAGCAGCCCGACTAGCGGGCCAAGCTCCTACAATGAGCAGTTCTTC. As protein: CASSPTSGPSSYNEQFF.

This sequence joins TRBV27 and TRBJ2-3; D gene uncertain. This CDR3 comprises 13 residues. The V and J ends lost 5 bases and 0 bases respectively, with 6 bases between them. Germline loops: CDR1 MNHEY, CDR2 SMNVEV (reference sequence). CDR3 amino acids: CASSTTSTDTQYF. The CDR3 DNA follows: TGTGCCAGCAGTACAACTAGCACAGATACGCAGTATTTT.

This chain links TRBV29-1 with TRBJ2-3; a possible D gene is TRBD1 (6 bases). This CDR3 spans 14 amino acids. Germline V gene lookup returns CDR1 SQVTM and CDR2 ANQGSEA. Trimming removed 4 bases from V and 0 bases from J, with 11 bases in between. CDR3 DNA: TGCAGCGTTGCCAGGGGTTCTAGCACAGATACGCAGTATTTT. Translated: CSVARGSSTDTQYF.

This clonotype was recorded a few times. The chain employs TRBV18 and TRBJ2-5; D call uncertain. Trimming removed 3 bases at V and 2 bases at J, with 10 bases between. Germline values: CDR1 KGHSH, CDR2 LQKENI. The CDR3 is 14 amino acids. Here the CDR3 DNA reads TGTGCCAGCTCACCGTTACCTCGACAAGAGACCCAGTACTTC. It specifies CASSPLPRQETQYF.

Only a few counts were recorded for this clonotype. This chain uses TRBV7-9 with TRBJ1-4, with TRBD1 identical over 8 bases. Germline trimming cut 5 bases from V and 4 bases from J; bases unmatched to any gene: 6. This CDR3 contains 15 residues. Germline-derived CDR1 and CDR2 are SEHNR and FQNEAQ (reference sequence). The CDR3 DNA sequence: TGTGCCAGCAGCCGCGGGACAGGAGTTAATGAAAAACTGTTTTTT. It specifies CASSRGTGVNEKLFF.

CDR3 amino acids: CASRLPGGSYEQYF. In DNA, the CDR3 is TGTGCCAGCAGGCTTCCGGGGGGTTCCTACGAGCAGTACTTC. This chain uses TRBV27 with TRBJ2-1, with 7 bases that match TRBD2. The DNA matches TRBJ2-7 better at its end, which makes the J call doubtful. Looked up from germline, CDR1 is MNHEY and CDR2 is SMNVEV (reference sequence). The CDR3 is made up of 14 amino acids.

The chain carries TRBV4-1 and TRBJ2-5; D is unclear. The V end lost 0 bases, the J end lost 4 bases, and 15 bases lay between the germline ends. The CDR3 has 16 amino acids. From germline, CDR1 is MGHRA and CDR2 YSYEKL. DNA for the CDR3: TGCGCCAGCAGCCAAGATCGAGGTACGGGCTCAGAGACCCAGTACTTC. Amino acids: CASSQDRGTGSETQYF.

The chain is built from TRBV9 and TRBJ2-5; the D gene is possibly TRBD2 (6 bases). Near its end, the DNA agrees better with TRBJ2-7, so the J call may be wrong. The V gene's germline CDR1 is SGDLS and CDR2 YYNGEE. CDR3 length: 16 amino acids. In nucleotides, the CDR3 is TGTGCCAGCAGCGTCGGCTCCGCGGGGATCGACTACGAGCAGTACTTC. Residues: CASSVGSAGIDYEQYF.

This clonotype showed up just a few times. The DNA for the CDR3 is TGCAGCGTCCGGACGGAAAAAGAGACCCAGTACTTC. Translated: CSVRTEKETQYF. This chain uses TRBV29-1 with TRBJ2-5; D ambiguous. Trimming shortened V by 6 bases and J by 3 bases, and 11 bases separated the two germline ends. The CDR3 has 12 residues. Germline CDR1 reads SQVTM; CDR2 reads ANQGSEA.

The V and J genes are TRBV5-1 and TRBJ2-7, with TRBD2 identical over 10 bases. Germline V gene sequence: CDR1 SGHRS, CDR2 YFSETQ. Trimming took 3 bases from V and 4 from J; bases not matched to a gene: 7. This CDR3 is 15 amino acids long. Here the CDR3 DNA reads TGCGCCAGCAGCTGGGCGAGCGGGAGGGGTTACGAGCAGTACTTC. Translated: CASSWASGRGYEQYF.

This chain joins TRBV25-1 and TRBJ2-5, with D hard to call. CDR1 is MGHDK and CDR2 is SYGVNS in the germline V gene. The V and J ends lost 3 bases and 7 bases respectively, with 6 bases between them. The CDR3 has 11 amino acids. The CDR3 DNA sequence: TGTGCCAGCAGTGATTTGGGGACCCAGTACTTC. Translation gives CASSDLGTQYF.

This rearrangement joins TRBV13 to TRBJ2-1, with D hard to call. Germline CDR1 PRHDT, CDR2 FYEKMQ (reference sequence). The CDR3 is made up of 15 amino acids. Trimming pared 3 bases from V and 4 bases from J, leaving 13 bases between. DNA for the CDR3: TGTGCCAGCAGCTTCCCGCCAAATTCTTACAATGAGCAGTTCTTC. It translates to CASSFPPNSYNEQFF. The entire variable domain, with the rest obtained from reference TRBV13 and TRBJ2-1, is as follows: AAGVIQSPRHLIKEKRETATLKCYPIPRHDTVYWYQQGPGQDPQFLISFYEKMQSDKGSIPDRFSAQQFSDYHSELNMSSLELGDSALYFCASSFPPNSYNEQFFGPGTRLTVL.